Here is one TCR beta chain with its context. V gave up 5 bases and J gave up 8 bases, with 10 bases separating them. The length of the CDR3 is 12 residues. The germline gives CDR1 MNHEY, CDR2 SVGAGI. Per the study methods: Amplification from reference gene primers served as the basis for estimated nucleated cell counts. This table comes from immunoSEQ multiplex PCR, and its TCRdb copy is limited to in-frame clones, with some not included. Clone size and V and J calls were adopted from that table, with D and trimming inferred from the DNA. The table shows 100,000 or so clones, with approximately 80% occurring only once. The data originate from a study of blood T cell repertoires in COVID-19. On the study more broadly: Italy, Spain and the United States were the sources of the convalescent and acute COVID-19 samples. The cDNA or gDNA used as material had been derived from T cells, B-cell-depleted T cells, or PBMCs.

The chain links TRBV6-5 to TRBJ2-1; D remains ambiguous. The origin of this receptor is a human donor in a cohort sampled during active COVID-19. The material sequenced was peripheral blood. The CDR3 nucleotides read TGTGCCAGCAGTACTTACGGAGATGAGCAGTTCTTC. Its protein product is CASSTYGDEQFF.